The 30 T cell receptor beta chains listed next were all sequenced from one sample in a study of blood T cell repertoires in COVID-19. Some clones are missing from TCRdb's copy, which holds only in-frame ones; the method was immunoSEQ multiplex PCR. There are around 700,000 clones in the sample; 85% to 90% occur only once, and roughly 0.25% lies in the top ten. Sequencing input: peripheral blood. The receptors originated from a woman aged 18-29 years with acute or convalescent COVID-19.

V gene TRBV4-1 combines with J gene TRBJ2-7, with D possibly TRBD1 on 5 matching bases. The CDR3 is made up of 13 amino acids. Germline CDR1 and CDR2: MGHRA and YSYEKL. V shed 4 bases and J shed 0 bases, with 7 bases lying between them. The CDR3 reads CASSRQSSYEQYF. The CDR3, as DNA: TGCGCCAGCAGCCGACAGAGCTCCTACGAGCAGTACTTC.

The V call is TRBV18, the J call TRBJ1-1, with a possible D match to TRBD1 (5 bases). From germline, CDR1 is KGHSH and CDR2 LQKENI. Trimming pared 3 bases from V and 6 bases from J, leaving 11 bases between. This CDR3 spans 13 amino acids. The CDR3 DNA sequence: TGTGCCAGCTCACCTGGGGGACTATCTGAAGCTTTCTTT. Amino acids: CASSPGGLSEAFF.

V and J are TRBV6-2 or TRBV6-3 and TRBJ1-4; possibly TRBD1 for D (6 bases). In germline, CDR1 is MNHEY, CDR2 SVGEGT. V dropped 0 bases and J dropped 5 bases, with 7 bases sitting between them. The CDR3 has 14 amino acids. The CDR3 sequence is CASSYSRGNEKLFF. The CDR3 region has the DNA TGTGCCAGCAGTTACTCGAGGGGGAATGAAAAACTGTTTTTT.

The chain links TRBV7-8 to TRBJ2-7, with 8 bases identical to TRBD2. The CDR3 extends over 15 amino acids. The germline gives CDR1 SGHVS, CDR2 FQNEAQ. V shed 1 base, J shed 3 bases, and the junction held 5 bases outside the gene matches. CDR3 amino acids: CASSLGWRGVYEQYF. CDR3 sequence (DNA): TGTGCCAGCAGCTTAGGGTGGCGGGGGGTCTACGAGCAGTACTTC. Full variable domain (outside the CDR3, taken from reference TRBV7-8 and TRBJ2-7): GAGVSQSPRYKVAKRGQDVALRCDPISGHVSLFWYQQALGQGPEFLTYFQNEAQLDKSGLPSDRFFAERPEGSVSTLKIQRTQQEDSAVYLCASSLGWRGVYEQYFGPGTRLTVT.

V is TRBV9 and J is TRBJ1-6, with 7 bases fitting TRBD1. The CDR3 has 18 residues. Trimming took 0 bases from V and 8 from J; bases not matched to a gene: 14. Germline CDR1 is SGDLS and CDR2 is YYNGEE. CDR3 amino acids: CASSVEVPGGQVDSPLHF. In DNA, the CDR3 is TGTGCCAGCAGCGTAGAAGTCCCAGGGGGACAAGTGGATTCACCCCTCCACTTT.

This chain joins TRBV11-3 and TRBJ2-7; possible D gene TRBD2, 6 bases. Germline V gene lookup returns CDR1 SGHNT and CDR2 YENEEA. The CDR3 extends over 14 amino acids. Trimming shortened V by 6 bases and J by 4 bases, and 16 bases separated the two germline ends. In DNA form, the CDR3 reads TGTGCCAGCAGTCCAAGGGGACTTGATTACGAGCAGTACTTC. Amino acids: CASSPRGLDYEQYF.

The chain links TRBV20-1 to TRBJ1-2; D remains ambiguous. In germline, CDR1 is DFQATT, CDR2 SNEGSKA (reference sequence). V was cut by 8 bases and J by 2 bases, with 6 bases left in between. The CDR3 is 10 residues long. The CDR3: CSRRNYGYTF. CDR3 nucleotide sequence: TGCAGTAGGCGGAACTATGGCTACACCTTC.

The V and J genes are TRBV5-1 and TRBJ1-2, with D possibly TRBD1 on 5 matching bases. V lost 3 bases and J 5 bases, leaving 8 bases between the germline ends. Germline assignment: CDR1 SGHRS and CDR2 YFSETQ. The CDR3 has 12 residues. The DNA of the CDR3 is TGCGCCAGCAGCTCGACAGAGTATGGCTACACCTTC. It specifies CASSSTEYGYTF. The variable domain in full, completed from reference TRBV5-1 and TRBJ1-2, reads KAGVTQTPRYLIKTRGQQVTLSCSPISGHRSVSWYQQTPGQGLQFLFEYFSETQRNKGNFPGRFSGRQFSNSRSEMNVSTLELGDSALYLCASSSTEYGYTFGSGTRLTVV.

The gene calls are TRBV30 and TRBJ1-3; 9 bases are shared with TRBD1. V lost 7 bases to trimming and J lost 1 base; unmatched junction nucleotides: 5. The CDR3 extends over 14 amino acids. CDR1 and CDR2 from the germline V gene are GTSNPN and SVGIG (reference sequence). The CDR3: CASGQGLSGNTIYF. The CDR3 DNA follows: TGTGCCTCTGGACAGGGGTTATCTGGAAACACCATATATTTT.

The J gene is TRBJ1-1, the V gene TRBV4-1; no reliable D call. Trimming stripped 1 base from V and 1 base from J, with 7 bases between. The germline gives CDR1 MGHRA, CDR2 YSYEKL. The CDR3 is 14 residues long. The CDR3 nucleotides are TGCGCCAGCAGCCAAGTAGTTGGGAACACTGAAGCTTTCTTT. Its protein product is CASSQVVGNTEAFF.

The gene calls are TRBV18 and TRBJ1-1; D remains ambiguous. V dropped 3 bases and J dropped 5 bases, with 16 bases sitting between them. CDR1 KGHSH and CDR2 LQKENI come from the germline V gene. This CDR3 contains 15 residues. This chain's CDR3 is CASSPPSLPGTEAFF. The CDR3 DNA reads as TGTGCCAGCTCACCTCCGAGTCTCCCGGGTACTGAAGCTTTCTTT.

Concerning this clone: Other DNA sequences in the same sample also yield this CDR3. J is TRBJ1-5 and V is TRBV5-6; the D is unclear. CDR3 length: 12 residues. From germline, CDR1 is SGHDT and CDR2 YYEEEE. Trimming took off 0 bases at V and 6 bases at J, with 4 bases between the two ends. The CDR3 nucleotides are TGTGCCAGCAGCTTGGGTAGTCAGCCCCAGCATTTT. Encoded protein: CASSLGSQPQHF.

The V and J genes are TRBV30 and TRBJ1-1, with 7 positions matching TRBD1. After removal of 0 bases from V and 4 bases from J, the junction contained 2 bases not matched to a gene. CDR1 is GTSNPN and CDR2 is SVGIG in the germline V gene (reference sequence). The CDR3 loop spans 13 amino acids. CDR3 nucleotides: TGTGCCTGGAGTGTTACAGGGGCCACTGAAGCTTTCTTT. Protein product: CAWSVTGATEAFF.

The chain is built from TRBV25-1 and TRBJ1-1; weak D call: TRBD1 (6 bases). The germline V gene encodes CDR1 MGHDK and CDR2 SYGVNS. The length of the CDR3 is 13 residues. With 7 bases removed from V and 8 bases from J, the gap between germline ends came to 17 bases. The CDR3 spells CASTNGGAVEAFF. The CDR3 DNA follows: TGTGCCAGCACCAATGGGGGGGCAGTCGAAGCTTTCTTT.

This chain uses TRBV3-1 (or the pseudogene TRBV3-2) with TRBJ1-1; 10 nucleotides line up with TRBD1. This CDR3 comprises 13 residues. Germline values: CDR1 LGHDT, CDR2 YNNKEL (reference sequence). V gave up 4 bases and J gave up 9 bases; unmatched junction bases: 5. CDR3 bases: TGTGCCAGCAGCCTGGGGACAGGGGCTCAAGCTTTCTTT. Amino acid sequence: CASSLGTGAQAFF.

This clone was seen more than once but under ten times. CDR3 region: CSASPSNYGYTF. Written as DNA, the CDR3 is TGCAGTGCTAGTCCCTCTAACTATGGCTACACCTTC. The rearrangement links TRBV20-1 to TRBJ1-2; D is ambiguous. The CDR3 sequence is 12 residues long. Germline V gene data show CDR1 as DFQATT and CDR2 as SNEGSKA (reference sequence). Trimming cost V 3 bases and J 0 bases, with 5 bases left between them.

This chain links TRBV5-4 with TRBJ1-2; a possible D gene is TRBD1 (5 bases). Trimming removed 0 bases from V and 6 bases from J, with 9 bases in between. CDR1 is SGHNT, CDR2 YYREEE, per germline (reference sequence). The CDR3 sequence is 13 residues long. CDR3 in DNA: TGTGCCAGCAGCTTGGGGACGGGGGATGGCTACACCTTC. It specifies CASSLGTGDGYTF.

The chain carries TRBV24-1 and TRBJ1-2, with D perhaps matching TRBD1 (6 bases). The CDR3 length is 15 residues. Per germline, CDR1 KGHDR and CDR2 SFDVKD. Trimming removed 0 bases at V and 6 bases at J, with 13 bases between. CDR3 protein: CATSDLGAGVDGYTF. The CDR3 DNA follows: TGTGCCACCAGTGATTTGGGGGCAGGGGTGGATGGCTACACCTTC.

V and J are TRBV6-5 and TRBJ1-4, with D possibly being TRBD1 (5 bases). Germline V gives CDR1 MNHEY, CDR2 SVGAGI. The germline V and J ends were trimmed by 2 bases and 2 bases, with 12 bases remaining between them. This CDR3 is 16 amino acids long. The CDR3 loop is CASSYHRGATNEKLFF. Here the CDR3 DNA reads TGTGCCAGCAGTTACCATCGCGGGGCGACTAATGAAAAACTGTTTTTT.

The chain recombines TRBV5-1 with TRBJ2-5, with a weak D call TRBD1 (5 bases). V was shortened by 8 bases and J by 2 bases, with 13 bases between the two germline ends. CDR1 is SGHRS and CDR2 is YFSETQ in the germline V gene. The CDR3 is made up of 13 amino acids. The CDR3 reads CASRGSPQETQYF. CDR3 DNA: TGCGCCAGTAGGGGCAGCCCACAAGAGACCCAGTACTTC.

The chain links TRBV7-9 to TRBJ1-6; D is ambiguous. V lost 2 bases, J lost 9 bases, and 8 bases lay in between. CDR3 size: 13 residues. Germline loops: CDR1 SEHNR, CDR2 FQNEAQ (reference sequence). The CDR3 DNA reads TGTGCCAGCAGCTTATCGGGAATTTCACCCCTCCACTTT. Translating it yields CASSLSGISPLHF.

The chain couples TRBV5-4 to TRBJ2-7, with 7 nucleotides matching TRBD2. CDR3 size: 16 residues. The V gene's germline CDR1 is SGHNT and CDR2 YYREEE (reference sequence). With 4 bases clipped from V and 7 bases from J, the junction kept 17 bases outside the gene matches. CDR3 amino acids: CASSPHPGTIAGEQYF. The CDR3 nucleotides are TGTGCCAGCAGCCCCCACCCCGGAACAATAGCGGGTGAGCAGTACTTC.

The chain joins TRBV19 to TRBJ1-2; D gene ambiguous. The germline V and J ends were trimmed by 2 bases and 4 bases, with 14 bases remaining between them. The germline V gene has CDR1 LNHDA and CDR2 SQIVND (reference sequence). This CDR3 contains 15 residues. CDR3 in DNA: TGTGCCAGTAGTATATCTGCAGCCGGCGGCTATGGCTACACCTTC. Protein product: CASSISAAGGYGYTF.

The gene calls are TRBV5-1 and TRBJ1-5; D is undetermined. The germline V gene encodes CDR1 SGHRS and CDR2 YFSETQ. V was pared by 0 bases and J by 4 bases, with 14 bases between. This CDR3 has 16 residues. CDR3 sequence reads: CASSLGELTSNQPQHF. Here the CDR3 DNA reads TGCGCCAGCAGCTTGGGAGAATTAACGTCAAATCAGCCCCAGCATTTT.

The gene calls are TRBV11-1 and TRBJ2-7, with 7 bases identical to TRBD2. CDR1 SGHAT and CDR2 FQDESV come from the germline V gene (reference sequence). This CDR3 is 13 amino acids long. V shed 2 bases, J shed 3 bases, and the junction held 1 base outside the gene matches. The CDR3 protein is CASSLRGVYEQYF. In DNA, the CDR3 is TGTGCCAGCAGCTTACGGGGGGTCTACGAGCAGTACTTC.

DNA for the CDR3: TGTGCCAGCAGCCTACTCAGGGGTGGATCGAACACCGGGGAGCTGTTTTTT. It codes for CASSLLRGGSNTGELFF. The chain carries TRBV7-9 and TRBJ2-2; D might be TRBD1 (6 bases). V shed 5 bases and J shed 0 bases, with 16 bases lying between them. Germline V gives CDR1 SEHNR, CDR2 FQNEAQ (reference sequence). CDR3 length: 17 amino acids.

V gene TRBV27 combines with J gene TRBJ1-6; 8 nucleotides line up with TRBD1. The V gene's germline CDR1 is MNHEY and CDR2 SMNVEV (reference sequence). Germline trimming cut 7 bases from V and 1 base from J; bases unmatched to any gene: 9. This CDR3 is built from 17 residues. CDR3 residues: CASTSRQGRSYNSPLHF. In nucleotides, the CDR3 is TGTGCCAGCACCTCCCGACAGGGGAGGTCCTATAATTCACCCCTCCACTTT.

J is TRBJ1-2 and V is TRBV5-4; 9 positions agree with TRBD1. With V trimmed by 6 bases and J by 2 bases, 8 bases remained unmatched. This CDR3 comprises 15 residues. CDR1 and CDR2 from the germline V gene are SGHNT and YYREEE (reference sequence). CDR3 nucleotides: TGTGCCAGCACCCGGGACAGGGCCATCAACTATGGCTACACCTTC. Its translation is CASTRDRAINYGYTF.

The rearrangement uses TRBV19 and TRBJ1-2; D remains unclear. The CDR3 length is 16 residues. V lost 4 bases, J lost 0 bases, and 15 bases lay in between. CDR1 LNHDA and CDR2 SQIVND come from the germline V gene (reference sequence). The CDR3 bases are TGTGCCAGTAGTACCCCGCGGGTGTCAGCTAACTATGGCTACACCTTC. This codes for CASSTPRVSANYGYTF.

The V and J genes are TRBV9 and TRBJ1-3; 7 nucleotides align to TRBD1. The CDR3 is made up of 17 amino acids. The ends lost 3 bases at V and 0 bases at J; junction bases unmatched: 9. Germline V gene lookup returns CDR1 SGDLS and CDR2 YYNGEE. CDR3 coding DNA: TGTGCCAGCAGCGCTAGACAGGGACTTAACTCTGGAAACACCATATATTTT. Amino acid sequence: CASSARQGLNSGNTIYF.